This paragraph reports one T cell receptor (beta chain). The V segment lost 7 bases and the J segment 9 bases; nucleotides outside the gene matches: 8. The CDR3 is 13 residues long. Germline V gene data show CDR1 as MDHEN and CDR2 as SYDVKM. In the source study's methods: Amplification from reference gene primers served as the basis for estimated nucleated cell counts. Generated by immunoSEQ multiplex PCR, the TCRdb table keeps only in-frame clones and is missing some. The V and J calls and clone size are taken from that table; D and trimming were inferred from the DNA. The sample has about 180,000 clones, about 88% seen once. This sample is part of a study of blood T cell repertoires in COVID-19. The overall study: Acute and convalescent COVID-19 specimens originated in the United States, Italy and Spain.

Membership in each cohort depended on participant-reported clinical history. Recovered status in Cohort 3 required two negative PCRs, clearance, or symptom resolution. The receptor was derived from a woman aged 18-29 years who had recovered from COVID-19. V is TRBV28 and J is TRBJ2-1, with TRBD2 identical over 8 bases. The sample was PBMCs or T cells enriched from blood (not recorded which). CDR3 nucleotides: TGTGCCAGCACCAGACTAGCGAGGGGTGAGCAGTTCTTC. This encodes CASTRLARGEQFF. Based on the CDR3 plus reference TRBV28 and TRBJ2-1, the full variable domain is DVKVTQSSRYLVKRTGEKVFLECVQDMDHENMFWYRQDPGLGLRLIYFSYDVKMKEKGDIPEGYSVSREKKERFSLILESASTNQTSMYLCASTRLARGEQFFGPGTRLTVL.